This paragraph covers one TCR beta chain sequence. Antigen unknown. Cells designated naive CD8 were CD45RO-negative and were positively selected for CCR7, with terminally differentiated effector memory CD45RA+ cells excluded. Donors comprised healthy HIV-negative adults lacking recent acute infections or vaccinations. The sample is drawn from a study of shared clonotypes between healthy human individuals. Study-wide results and limits: Estimated clonotype richness was generally higher in naive than memory subsets.

CDR3 length: 15 residues. V lost 9 bases and J lost 0; bases outside the gene matches: 8. CDR1 is SGHNT and CDR2 is YYREEE in the germline V gene (reference sequence). Clones were sequenced by immunoSEQ multiplex PCR, and TCRdb holds only the in-frame ones, with some missing. This table holds millions of clones, about 95% found once. The sample consisted of naive CD8+ T cells sorted from blood. The clonotype was recovered from a man between 18 and 35 years old in good health. The chain has TRBV5-4 and TRBJ2-7, with 11 bases that match TRBD1. CDR3: CATSPGQGGSYEQYF. The CDR3 nucleotides read TGTGCCACCTCCCCGGGACAGGGGGGCTCCTACGAGCAGTACTTC.